This paragraph covers one T cell receptor beta chain sequence. The antigen this receptor binds is unknown. Base quality data are lacking; no much larger clone is found one base away. The entry originates in a study of blood T cell repertoires in COVID-19 (TCRdb year 2020). For the wider study: Samples covering the acute and convalescent phases of COVID-19 were provided by collaborators in the United States, Italy and Spain. The prospective study material was composed of cDNA or gDNA derived from T cells, B-cell-depleted T cells, or PBMCs. The dataset comprised deeply sampled blood TCRbeta repertoires from subjects exposed to, actively infected with, or recovered from COVID-19. The repertoires were released in a freely available public database meant as a resource for research on the immune response to SARS-CoV-2. The samples were drawn from the first 160 participants of the ongoing ImmuneRACE study and from 1,200 or so subjects provided by 6 global collaborators. Sample metadata almost always included a de-identified subject ID, COVID-19 status, age in years and sex. Where available, HLA class I and class II types were taken from metadata supplied by the sample provider and were not determined by assay-based typing.

The research as a whole found: Clinical and demographic metadata were provided uncurated, with the amount varying by source and participant.

In the prospective study, participants were 18 to 89 years old, resided in 24 geographic areas of the United States, and were enrolled through a virtual design. To assign participants to cohorts, the prospective study relied on clinical history that participants themselves reported in a screening survey and a study questionnaire. Recovered participants in ImmuneRACE Cohort 3 were defined by two consecutive negative NP/OP PCR tests, clearance by a healthcare professional, or resolution of symptoms. Each participant in the prospective study had whole blood, serum and a nasopharyngeal or oropharyngeal swab collected by mobile phlebotomists. Over an approximately 2-month period, participants in the prospective study had the option of providing additional blood draws and questionnaires. Prospective study blood samples were shipped either frozen or at room temperature before DNA extraction. TCRbeta CDR3 regions were amplified from genomic DNA using the immunoSEQ Assay, a bias-controlled multiplex PCR. As for the authors' bioinformatics: The number of nucleated cells in each sample was estimated from the amplification of reference gene primers within the assay. Sequence reads were collapsed and filtered to measure the absolute abundance of every unique TCRbeta CDR3 rearrangement. For each sample, productive Simpson clonality was calculated by taking the square root of Simpson's diversity index across productive rearrangements. TCRdb carries this immuneACCESS record with in-frame sequences only. Its versions omit some clonotypes, under half of them owing to an unresolved V gene in the studies checked, with the rest unexplained. D and trimming come from the DNA, and the V and J calls and clone size come from that table. The sample data list roughly 500,000 clones, and around 87% of these were observed just once. The ten largest clones take up 1.5% to 2% of the sample.

The CDR3 spans 15 residues, from the cysteine through the phenylalanine. The retained sequence is limited to the CDR3, 45 bases, with the frame set at the first base. CDR1 and CDR2 (SQVTM, ANQGSEA) derive from the germline V gene. Unmatched junction bases come to 4, with V trimmed by 6 bases and J by 4 bases. The chain was built from TRBV29-1 and TRBJ2-3, with 16 middle bases fitting TRBD2. The sequencing input was PBMCs or T cells enriched from blood (not recorded which). The origin of this receptor is a woman between 35 and 50 years old who had recovered from COVID-19. The encoded CDR3 is CSVGGLAGGPDTQYF. The DNA sequence is TGCAGCGTCGGGGGACTAGCGGGAGGGCCAGATACGCAGTATTTT.